These 26 T cell receptor beta chains were sequenced from one sample in a study of blood T cell repertoires in COVID-19 (dated by TCRdb to the early 2020s). The library was produced with the immunoSEQ multiplex PCR assay. The source is immuneACCESS, and TCRdb retained only in-frame sequences with V and J called. Part of the clones is not carried over; for the studies checked, unresolved V genes explain less than half of this, and the remainder is unexplained. The sample yields roughly 180,000 clones; 81% were counted once. Approximately 10% of the sample is in the top ten clones. Sequencing input: peripheral blood. The receptors were gathered from a woman between 35 and 50 years old with COVID-19, enrolled during active disease.

J is TRBJ2-3 and V is TRBV6-5, with a weak D call TRBD2 (5 bases). Trimming pared 6 bases from V and 10 bases from J, leaving 17 bases between. CDR3 length: 13 amino acids. Germline V gene sequence: CDR1 MNHEY, CDR2 SVGAGI. The CDR3 here is CASRSRAAGPQYF. CDR3 DNA: TGTGCCAGCAGAAGCCGGGCCGCGGGTCCGCAGTATTTT.

The rearrangement uses TRBV7-3 and TRBJ2-1; perhaps TRBD1 as D (6 bases). Germline CDR1 is SGHTA and CDR2 is FQGTGA. The CDR3 is made up of 15 amino acids. Trimming cost V 6 bases and J 2 bases, with 14 bases left between them. The CDR3 DNA reads TGTGCCAGCAGTACCCAACAGGGCGCCTACAATGAGCAGTTCTTC. It specifies CASSTQQGAYNEQFF.

The CDR3: CASSMGATNEKLFF. Here the CDR3 DNA reads TGTGCCAGTAGTATGGGAGCAACTAATGAAAAACTGTTTTTT. V gene TRBV19 combines with J gene TRBJ1-4; D remains ambiguous. V dropped 3 bases and J dropped 0 bases, with 5 bases sitting between them. The CDR3 contains 14 residues. CDR1 LNHDA and CDR2 SQIVND come from the germline V gene (reference sequence).

This clone was found a few times. CDR3 protein: CASSTTLTEPAYEQYF. CDR3 coding DNA: TGTGCCAGTAGTACCACCCTGACTGAACCCGCCTACGAGCAGTACTTC. The V and J genes are TRBV19 and TRBJ2-7; D is ambiguous. CDR3 size: 16 residues. Germline V CDR1 and CDR2: LNHDA, SQIVND (reference sequence). V dropped 4 bases and J dropped 2 bases, with 18 bases sitting between them.

The CDR3 nucleotides are TGTGCCAGCTCACCACAGATAATGGGGCCCAGTAATGAAAAACTGTTTTTT. It translates to CASSPQIMGPSNEKLFF. The chain employs TRBV18 and TRBJ1-4; the D gene is possibly TRBD1 (5 bases). The CDR3 spans 17 residues. CDR1 and CDR2 (germline): KGHSH, LQKENI. The ends were cut back, 1 base at V and 4 bases at J, with 16 bases in the middle.

In the case of this clone: Other DNA sequences in this specimen translate into the identical CDR3. The J gene is TRBJ2-1, the V gene TRBV9; D gene ambiguous. This CDR3 comprises 13 residues. The germline V and J ends were trimmed by 0 bases and 8 bases, with 9 bases remaining between them. Germline lookup yields CDR1 SGDLS and CDR2 YYNGEE. CDR3 amino acids: CASSVAGLDEQFF. The CDR3 DNA reads TGTGCCAGCAGCGTAGCAGGTTTGGATGAGCAGTTCTTC.

The chain joins TRBV11-3 to TRBJ2-5, with D possibly being TRBD1 (5 bases). The V end was cut by 5 bases, the J end by 2 bases, with 18 bases between. Germline values: CDR1 SGHNT, CDR2 YENEEA. CDR3 length: 16 residues. In nucleotides, the CDR3 is TGTGCCAGCAGCCTCGGGCAGGGCTTAACTCAAGAGACCCAGTACTTC. Its translation: CASSLGQGLTQETQYF.

The genes are TRBV6-5 and TRBJ2-1; possibly TRBD2 for D (5 bases). V lost 7 bases and J 0 bases, leaving 13 bases between the germline ends. The CDR3 runs 15 residues. In germline, CDR1 is MNHEY, CDR2 SVGAGI. The CDR3 nucleotides read TGTGCCAGCACCCGGGGTTCCAGCTCCTACAATGAGCAGTTCTTC. It codes for CASTRGSSSYNEQFF.

The genes are TRBV4-1 and TRBJ1-2; 9 bases match TRBD1. V lost 4 bases to trimming and J lost 7 bases; unmatched junction nucleotides: 10. This CDR3 has 15 residues. Germline values: CDR1 MGHRA, CDR2 YSYEKL. CDR3 DNA: TGCGCCAGCAGCCCAGACGTCACAGGGGGCAGTGGCTACACCTTC. Translation gives CASSPDVTGGSGYTF.

The CDR3 DNA follows: TGCGCCAGCAGCCACAACAGGGCGATGATGAACACTGAAGCTTTCTTT. It is translated as CASSHNRAMMNTEAFF. This rearrangement joins TRBV4-1 to TRBJ1-1, with D maybe TRBD1 (6 bases). V was shortened by 3 bases and J by 0 bases, with 14 bases between the two germline ends. Germline V gene data show CDR1 as MGHRA and CDR2 as YSYEKL. The CDR3 runs to 16 residues.

V usage is TRBV18 and J usage is TRBJ2-3; 13 bases line up with TRBD2. The V gene end was trimmed by 2 bases and the J gene end by 0 bases; junction bases not matched to a gene: 8. From germline, CDR1 is KGHSH and CDR2 LQKENI. CDR3 length: 19 residues. In nucleotides, the CDR3 is TGTGCCAGCTCACCAGTTCCTGTGACTAGCGGGGGGAGCACAGATACGCAGTATTTT. Translation gives CASSPVPVTSGGSTDTQYF.

The CDR3 DNA follows: TGTGCCAGCAGTTTAGCGGGTCAGGGGACCCAGTACTTC. This gives the protein CASSLAGQGTQYF. This sequence joins TRBV12-3 or TRBV12-4 and TRBJ2-5; weak D call: TRBD1 (5 bases). The CDR3 has 13 amino acids. Trimming took off 0 bases at V and 7 bases at J, with 9 bases between the two ends.

The rearrangement links TRBV19 to TRBJ1-1, with 7 bases that match TRBD1. The germline gives CDR1 LNHDA, CDR2 SQIVND (reference sequence). V shed 5 bases and J 4 bases; nucleotides not matched to a gene: 7. This CDR3 has 14 residues. The CDR3 DNA follows: TGTGCCAGTAGTGGTTCGACAGGGATCACTGAAGCTTTCTTT. Translating gives CASSGSTGITEAFF.

The chain joins TRBV24-1 to TRBJ1-1; D uncertain. CDR3 length: 15 residues. The V end was cut by 1 base, the J end by 6 bases, with 14 bases between. Germline V gene lookup returns CDR1 KGHDR and CDR2 SFDVKD. The CDR3 loop is CATSDFSKVPAEAFF. Here the CDR3 DNA reads TGTGCCACCAGTGATTTTTCGAAAGTCCCGGCTGAAGCTTTCTTT.

The V and J genes are TRBV5-1 and TRBJ1-1; D remains ambiguous. The V gene's germline CDR1 is SGHRS and CDR2 YFSETQ. Trimming removed 1 base from V and 3 bases from J, with 10 bases in between. CDR3 length equals 14 residues. As DNA, the CDR3 is TGCGCCAGCAGCTTGTACAGTATTGACACTGAAGCTTTCTTT. Protein product: CASSLYSIDTEAFF.

This sequence joins TRBV19 and TRBJ1-1; 8 nucleotides agree with TRBD1. The CDR3 length is 12 residues. V lost 10 bases and J lost 6; bases outside the gene matches: 7. In germline, CDR1 is LNHDA, CDR2 SQIVND (reference sequence). CDR3 sequence reads: CATKDRGSEAFF. CDR3 DNA: TGTGCCACCAAAGACAGGGGTTCTGAAGCTTTCTTT.

This sequence joins TRBV12-3 or TRBV12-4 and TRBJ1-4; D possibly corresponds to TRBD1 (5 bases). The length of the CDR3 is 12 residues. V lost 7 bases, J lost 5 bases, and 8 bases lay in between. CDR3 in amino acids: CASKRGNEKLFF. The CDR3 nucleotides are TGTGCCAGCAAACGGGGGAATGAAAAACTGTTTTTT.

CDR3 sequence reads: CATSRELAGETQYF. Written as DNA, the CDR3 is TGTGCCACCAGCAGAGAACTAGCTGGGGAGACCCAGTACTTC. The chain has TRBV15 and TRBJ2-5; tentatively, D is TRBD2 (6 bases). CDR3 length: 14 amino acids. CDR1 and CDR2 from the germline V gene are LNHNV and YYDKDF (reference sequence). Trimming took off 0 bases at V and 5 bases at J, with 10 bases between the two ends.

This clone was found once. This chain connects TRBV5-1 to TRBJ2-7; D might be TRBD1 (6 bases). The germline V gene encodes CDR1 SGHRS and CDR2 YFSETQ. The V and J ends lost 1 base and 6 bases respectively, with 8 bases between them. The CDR3 is 12 amino acids. The CDR3 protein is CASSLTGPEQYF. Written as DNA, the CDR3 is TGCGCCAGCAGCTTGACAGGGCCCGAGCAGTACTTC.

This chain links TRBV14 with TRBJ1-2, with D maybe TRBD1 (5 bases). The ends were cut back, 4 bases at V and 3 bases at J, with 9 bases in the middle. This CDR3 comprises 13 residues. The germline gives CDR1 SGHDN, CDR2 FVKESK. CDR3 nucleotide sequence: TGTGCCAGCAGCCGGCGACAGTACTATGGCTACACCTTC. Translation: CASSRRQYYGYTF.

This chain joins TRBV5-1 and TRBJ2-2; TRBD1 aligns across 9 bases. The CDR3 extends over 15 amino acids. Germline assignment: CDR1 SGHRS and CDR2 YFSETQ. Trimming removed 1 base from V and 7 bases from J; junction bases left unmatched: 5. This CDR3 is CASSLLDRGIGELFF. The CDR3 bases are TGCGCCAGCAGCTTGTTGGACAGGGGAATCGGGGAGCTGTTTTTT.

V gene TRBV4-1 combines with J gene TRBJ2-2, with D unresolved. The germline CDR1 and CDR2 sequences are MGHRA and YSYEKL. V lost 1 base and J lost 1, with 7 bases in between. This CDR3 comprises 15 residues. The CDR3 protein is CASSQVSVNTGELFF. The CDR3 DNA reads as TGCGCCAGCAGCCAAGTATCAGTGAACACCGGGGAGCTGTTTTTT.

V usage is TRBV9 and J usage is TRBJ2-4, with 8 bases lining up with TRBD1. CDR1 SGDLS and CDR2 YYNGEE come from the germline V gene. V lost 0 bases to trimming and J lost 5 bases; unmatched junction nucleotides: 4. This CDR3 has 15 amino acids. CDR3 loop: CASSVGQGAQNIQYF. The CDR3 coding sequence is TGTGCCAGCAGCGTAGGTCAGGGGGCTCAAAACATTCAGTACTTC.

This clone turned up a few times. Germline and junction disagree at one end, which may indicate a read error. DNA for the CDR3: TGTGCCAGCAGCCATGGGTTGGTGGCAGGGGGAACAATTAATGAGAAACTGTTTTTT. Translation gives CASSHGLVAGGTINEKLFF. This chain uses TRBV4-2 with TRBJ1-4; 7 bases are shared with TRBD1. The CDR3 extends over 19 amino acids. Germline CDR1 LGHNA, CDR2 YNFKEQ.

The chain is built from TRBV28 and TRBJ1-2; 11 positions agree with TRBD1. V dropped 2 bases and J dropped 8; count of bases not matched to a gene: 1. The CDR3 covers 13 residues. Germline-derived CDR1 and CDR2 are MDHEN and SYDVKM. CDR3 DNA: TGTGCCAGCAGTTTAGGGACAGGGGGAGGCTACACCTTC. This gives the protein CASSLGTGGGYTF.

This sequence joins TRBV5-6 and TRBJ2-7; TRBD2 aligns across 9 bases. In germline, CDR1 is SGHDT, CDR2 YYEEEE. Trimming took 6 bases from V and 5 from J; bases not matched to a gene: 9. CDR3 size: 14 residues. The CDR3 is CASIRSGRTHEQYF. The CDR3 DNA reads TGTGCCAGCATCCGTAGCGGGAGAACACACGAGCAGTACTTC.